Listed below are T cell receptor beta chains from one sample, sequenced in a study of blood T cell repertoires in COVID-19. TCRdb's table, derived via immunoSEQ multiplex PCR, lists solely in-frame clones and lacks some. The table has more than 100,000 clones, approximately 84% seen once; the top ten hold about a sixth. The source material was peripheral blood. The receptors come from a woman of 80 years or more with acute or convalescent COVID-19. Each CDR3 is given without its conserved first and last residue.

CDR3: ASSLTGIPGELF
V: TRBV5-4

CDR3: SVGETGTYEQY
V: TRBV29-1

CDR3: ASSKGTGGNQPQH
V: TRBV5-1

CDR3: ASSAGTSLSTDTQY
V: TRBV6-6

CDR3: ASSQMAGDYNEQF
V: TRBV5-4

CDR3: ASSFGGMGEAF
V: TRBV12-3/TRBV12-4

CDR3: ASSLGTGPYEQY
V: TRBV7-8

CDR3: ASSPQGTGAAPQY
V: TRBV18

CDR3: ASSRAAGAGGYT
V: TRBV6-5

CDR3: ASSHRGLAADTQY
V: TRBV19

CDR3: ASGSYSSPNTEAF
V: TRBV12-5

CDR3: ASSAFVGGAEDEKLF
V: TRBV25-1

CDR3: ASSESLVEQNGYT
V: TRBV10-2

CDR3: ASSLVSTEAF
V: TRBV5-1

CDR3: ASSSPDRGRREQY
V: TRBV6-5

CDR3: ASSYRLAGYEQY
V: TRBV6-2/TRBV6-3

CDR3: ASSDLGTDNNEQF
V: TRBV2

CDR3: ASSTPGLGYGYT
V: TRBV19

CDR3: ASNEGGSEAF
V: TRBV5-1

CDR3: ASSATHSGNTIY
V: TRBV7-2

CDR3: ASSYGQAINYGYT
V: TRBV6-5

CDR3: ASSRSRGAIDLPLH
V: TRBV7-8

CDR3: ASRPRSGVTYEQY
V: TRBV27

CDR3: ASTKRGGYEQY
V: TRBV13

CDR3: ASKLTRILNYGYT
V: TRBV6-5

CDR3: AWAAGTGSYEQY
V: TRBV30

CDR3: ASSTDRSSPLH
V: TRBV5-1